The 10 T cell receptor beta chains listed next were all sequenced from one sample in a study of a mutant IDH1 vaccine in newly diagnosed glioma. These receptors' targets are unknown. Profiled with immunoSEQ multiplex PCR; TCRdb holds only in-frame clones, not every one. The sample lists approximately 28,000 clones, over 80% occurring once. Time point: week 23, last vaccination. Vaccination used 300 ug of mutant IDH1 20-mer peptide per dose, with topical imiquimod. This sample comprised PBMCs, obtained from a glioma patient whose treatment included an IDH1 peptide vaccine. These receptors originate from a young woman with glioma.

The chain recombines TRBV6-1 with TRBJ2-7, with 8 bases that match TRBD1. The CDR3 totals 13 residues. Germline V gene sequence: CDR1 MNHNS, CDR2 SASEGT. With V trimmed by 10 bases and J by 2 bases, 7 bases remained unmatched. The CDR3 DNA is TGTGCCACCTATAGACAGGGGACCTACGAGCAGTACTTC. Translating it yields CATYRQGTYEQYF.

This clone was observed a handful of times. The chain recombines TRBV7-2 with TRBJ1-4, with 7 bases fitting TRBD1. V lost 4 bases and J lost 13; bases outside the gene matches: 12. CDR3 length equals 14 residues. Per germline, CDR1 SGHTA and CDR2 FQGNSA. DNA of the CDR3: TGTGCCAGCAGCTCAAATTCGGCAGGGGGATTACTGTTTTTT. Translation gives CASSSNSAGGLLFF.

The V and J genes are TRBV19 and TRBJ1-2, with D hard to call. V lost 3 bases and J 4 bases, leaving 18 bases between the germline ends. Germline V gives CDR1 LNHDA, CDR2 SQIVND (reference sequence). The CDR3 runs to 16 residues. The CDR3 region has the DNA TGTGCCAGTAGTATGTCGCCGGGCAGGCCGGCCTATGGCTACACCTTC. It is translated as CASSMSPGRPAYGYTF.

This clone has only one observation. This chain connects TRBV6-6 to TRBJ2-1; D is ambiguous. The CDR3 runs 12 residues. V was cut by 6 bases and J by 3 bases, with 6 bases left in between. Germline V lookup: CDR1 MNHNY, CDR2 SVGAGI (reference sequence). CDR3 DNA: TGTGCCAGCAGCGCAAGCTACAATGAGCAGTTCTTC. Its protein product is CASSASYNEQFF.

This chain joins TRBV5-5 and TRBJ2-7; TRBD2 is a possible D gene (5 bases). This CDR3 has 15 amino acids. Trimming took 0 bases from V and 0 from J, leaving 10 bases between them. The V gene's germline CDR1 is SGHKS and CDR2 YYEKEE (reference sequence). CDR3 sequence: CASSLDSGLSYEQYF. The CDR3 DNA sequence: TGTGCCAGCAGCTTGGACAGCGGCCTCTCCTACGAGCAGTACTTC.

The DNA of the CDR3 is TGTGCCAGCAGTGGTCGCAGGGCATACTCCTACGAGCAGTACTTC. Translation gives CASSGRRAYSYEQYF. The genes are TRBV6-6 and TRBJ2-7; D might be TRBD1 (5 bases). The CDR3 has 15 residues. Germline V gene data show CDR1 as MNHNY and CDR2 as SVGAGI (reference sequence). V dropped 5 bases and J dropped 0 bases, with 14 bases sitting between them.

The genes are TRBV15 and TRBJ1-6; 11 positions match TRBD1. Germline V gives CDR1 LNHNV, CDR2 YYDKDF (reference sequence). The J segment lost 7 bases and the V segment lost 0 bases, leaving 2 bases of the junction unmatched. This CDR3 is built from 16 residues. The CDR3 sequence is CATSRDRDRGNSPLHF. The CDR3 coding sequence is TGTGCCACCAGCAGAGATCGGGACAGGGGGAATTCACCCCTCCACTTT.

The chain uses TRBV4-3 and TRBJ2-7, with D perhaps given as TRBD1 or TRBD2 (5 bases each). This CDR3 has 17 residues. With 3 bases removed from V and 1 base from J, the gap between germline ends came to 19 bases. Per germline, CDR1 LGHNA and CDR2 YSLEER. The CDR3 coding sequence is TGCGCCAGCAGCCATACCTTCCGGGACCGAAGGTCCTACGAGCAGTACTTC. Translating it yields CASSHTFRDRRSYEQYF.

This clone appeared once. The chain uses TRBV4-1 and TRBJ2-2; TRBD2 matches 7 bases. The ends lost 7 bases at V and 4 bases at J; junction bases unmatched: 15. The CDR3 has 17 residues. Germline lookup yields CDR1 MGHRA and CDR2 YSYEKL. CDR3 amino acids: CASTRTGGFVGTGELFF. The CDR3 coding sequence is TGCGCCAGCACCCGAACCGGGGGGTTTGTCGGCACCGGGGAGCTGTTTTTT.

For the CDR3, the DNA is TGTGCCATCAGTGATAGTGATAGCAATCAGCCCCAGCATTTT. Its protein product is CAISDSDSNQPQHF. The V gene is TRBV10-3, the J gene TRBJ1-5; D gene uncertain. Germline V lookup: CDR1 ENHRY, CDR2 SYGVKD. Trimming took 3 bases from V and 0 from J, leaving 6 bases between them. The CDR3 is 14 amino acids.